Listed below are T cell receptor beta chains from one sample, sequenced in a study of human T cells and chemical hapten exposure. TCRdb ran MiXCR on the RACE reads and lists one entry per CDR3 protein. The repertoire consists of tens of thousands of distinct CDR3 sequences, with over 6.5% occurring once and the leading ten covering approximately 3.7%. The input for sequencing was whole blood, taken in connection with sensitization to the hapten diphenylcyclopropenone (DPC). The receptors shown here come from a woman in her forties or fifties with alopecia areata. Some clones in this sample may be carry-over from other donors' samples. Each CDR3 is given with its conserved first and last residue. Fields, in order: CDR3 protein, CDR3 DNA, D gene, J gene, CDR3 length, V gene, clone size. A D gene is named only where the DNA matches it firmly. Clone sizes are given selectively: once, few, many, or a class where the clone is expanded.

CASSPTGLAGPRDTQYF	TGTGCCAGCAGCCCCACGGGACTAGCGGGCCCCCGAGATACGCAGTATTTT	TRBD2	TRBJ2-3	17	TRBV7-2	many
CASSLWPNEQFF	TGTGCCAGCAGTTTATGGCCAAATGAGCAGTTCTTC	-	TRBJ2-1	12	TRBV28	-
CASSLARTSGTDTQYF	TGCGCCAGCAGCTTGGCCCGAACTAGCGGCACAGATACGCAGTATTTT	TRBD2	TRBJ2-3	16	TRBV5-1	few
CASSYGAEAYEQYF	TGTGCCAGCAGTTACGGGGCAGAAGCCTACGAGCAGTACTTC	-	TRBJ2-7	14	TRBV6-5	-
CASSLDSLRTDTQYF	TGCGCCAGCAGCTTGGACAGTCTCCGCACAGATACGCAGTATTTT	-	TRBJ2-3	15	TRBV5-1	-
CASSENGGAGWTDTQYF	TGTGCCAGCAGTGAAAACGGGGGGGCCGGCTGGACAGATACGCAGTATTTT	TRBD2	TRBJ2-3	17	TRBV2	few
CASSQATRGGERGNTIYF	TGCGCCAGCAGCCAAGCTACGCGGGGAGGGGAGCGTGGAAACACCATATATTTT	-	TRBJ1-3	18	TRBV4-1	-
CSTLKNSEAFF	TGCAGCACCTTAAAAAACTCTGAAGCTTTCTTT	-	TRBJ1-1	11	TRBV29-1	-
CASSDGTAYGYTF	TGTGCCAGCAGCGACGGGACAGCGTATGGCTACACCTTC	TRBD1	TRBJ1-2	13	TRBV5-6	few
CASSLDRGQWEQYF	TGTGCCAGCAGCTTAGATAGGGGGCAGTGGGAGCAGTACTTC	TRBD1	TRBJ2-7	14	TRBV11-2	many
CSARGLSGTSGLSYEQYF	TGCAGTGCTAGAGGTCTGTCCGGGACTAGCGGCCTATCCTACGAGCAGTACTTC	TRBD2	TRBJ2-7	18	TRBV20-1	few
CASSVRQVDTEAFF	TGTGCCAGCAGCGTCCGACAAGTAGACACTGAAGCTTTCTTT	-	TRBJ1-1	14	TRBV7-9	few
CASRELQGRDYGYTF	TGTGCCAGCAGAGAGCTTCAGGGGCGAGACTATGGCTACACCTTC	-	TRBJ1-2	15	TRBV6-5	-
CASSLYGETSYEQYF	TGTGCCAGCAGTTTATACGGGGAGACCTCCTACGAGCAGTACTTC	-	TRBJ2-7	15	TRBV28	few
CASSIWDHKNNEQFF	TGCGCCAGCAGCATATGGGACCATAAAAACAATGAGCAGTTCTTC	-	TRBJ2-1	15	TRBV5-1	-
CSADRGLRSYEQYF	TGCAGCGCTGATCGTGGACTCCGATCCTACGAGCAGTACTTC	-	TRBJ2-7	14	TRBV29-1	few
CSVAQGATDQPQHF	TGCAGCGTTGCACAGGGGGCCACTGATCAGCCCCAGCATTTT	TRBD1	TRBJ1-5	14	TRBV29-1	many
CASSGLEGTQYF	TGTGCCAGCAGTGGCTTAGAGGGGACCCAGTACTTC	-	TRBJ2-5	12	TRBV2	few
CASSQFAYEQFF	TGTGCCAGCAGCCAATTTGCGTATGAGCAGTTCTTC	-	TRBJ2-1	12	TRBV14	-
CSARDTKPGLSSYNSPLHF	TGCAGTGCTAGAGATACCAAACCGGGCCTAAGCTCCTATAATTCACCCCTCCACTTT	-	TRBJ1-6	19	TRBV20-1	few
CASSLSRDQAGYTF	TGCGCCAGCAGCCTCTCCCGGGACCAGGCTGGCTACACCTTC	-	TRBJ1-2	14	TRBV5-1	few
CASSRGDYEQYF	TGTGCCAGCAGCCGCGGGGACTACGAGCAGTACTTC	-	TRBJ2-7	12	TRBV28	-
CASSLEGQGNQETQYF	TGTGCCAGCAGCTTGGAGGGACAGGGGAACCAAGAGACCCAGTACTTC	TRBD1	TRBJ2-5	16	TRBV5-6	few
CASSLLGLAGGYEQYF	TGTGCCAGCAGCCTACTTGGACTAGCGGGGGGCTACGAGCAGTACTTC	TRBD2	TRBJ2-7	16	TRBV6-2/TRBV6-3	-
CASSFMEEQYF	TGTGCCAGCAGTTTTATGGAGGAGCAGTACTTC	-	TRBJ2-7	11	TRBV6-5	few
CASKLRVGLAGEVETQYF	TGTGCCAGCAAGCTTAGGGTGGGACTAGCGGGGGAGGTAGAGACCCAGTACTTC	TRBD2	TRBJ2-5	18	TRBV7-8	few
CASSPRQGRNTGELFF	TGTGCCAGCAGTCCCCGACAGGGGCGGAACACCGGGGAGCTGTTTTTT	TRBD1	TRBJ2-2	16	TRBV12-3/TRBV12-4	few
CASRQYRGRGDTEAFF	TGTGCCAGCAGACAGTACAGGGGACGAGGAGACACTGAAGCTTTCTTT	TRBD1	TRBJ1-1	16	TRBV13	-
CASSLKSDTEAFF	TGTGCCAGCAGTTTAAAGAGCGACACTGAAGCTTTCTTT	-	TRBJ1-1	13	TRBV12-3/TRBV12-4	many
CASSQDPGQQSAPQHF	TGTGCCAGCAGCCAAGATCCGGGACAGCAATCAGCGCCCCAGCATTTT	TRBD1	TRBJ1-5	16	TRBV4-3	many
CASSGGQTEAFF	TGTGCCAGCAGCGGAGGACAGACTGAAGCTTTCTTT	-	TRBJ1-1	12	TRBV9	many
CATSRDRGLDSPLHF	TGTGCCACCAGCAGGGACAGGGGGTTAGATTCACCCCTCCACTTT	TRBD1	TRBJ1-6	15	TRBV15	many
CASRPTGFNEKLFF	TGTGCCAGCAGGCCGACAGGGTTTAATGAAAAACTGTTTTTT	TRBD1	TRBJ1-4	14	TRBV6-5	many
CASSPATNYEQYF	TGTGCCAGCAGCCCCGCCACCAACTACGAGCAGTACTTC	-	TRBJ2-7	13	TRBV7-9	few
CSARDTAGGQYNEQFF	TGCAGTGCTAGAGATACGGCGGGGGGGCAGTACAATGAGCAGTTCTTC	TRBD2	TRBJ2-1	16	TRBV20-1	few
CASTDRVYEQYF	TGTGCCAGCACGGACCGAGTCTACGAGCAGTACTTC	-	TRBJ2-7	12	TRBV28	-
CASSPYRDEQYF	TGTGCCAGCAGCCCTTACAGGGACGAGCAGTACTTC	-	TRBJ2-7	12	TRBV12-3/TRBV12-4	few
CATSSRQRTDTQYF	TGTGCCACCAGTTCTCGACAGCGCACAGATACGCAGTATTTT	-	TRBJ2-3	14	TRBV24-1	-
CASRPGGAANEKLFF	TGTGCCAGCAGACCAGGGGGCGCGGCTAATGAAAAACTGTTTTTT	TRBD1	TRBJ1-4	15	TRBV11-2	many
CASSRPVGETQYF	TGTGCCAGCAGCCGCCCCGTGGGAGAGACCCAGTACTTC	-	TRBJ2-5	13	TRBV28	-
CASSLRGNIQYF	TGTGCCAGCAGCTTACGGGGGAACATTCAGTACTTC	-	TRBJ2-4	12	TRBV7-8	-
CATQTNTEAFF	TGTGCCACGCAGACGAACACTGAAGCTTTCTTT	-	TRBJ1-1	11	TRBV2	many
CASSPFGVDNEQFF	TGTGCCAGCAGCCCTTTCGGGGTCGACAATGAGCAGTTCTTC	-	TRBJ2-1	14	TRBV7-8	few
CASSFGQTSNQPQHF	TGTGCCAGCAGCTTCGGACAGACTAGCAATCAGCCCCAGCATTTT	-	TRBJ1-5	15	TRBV12-3/TRBV12-4	many
CASSLGQANSPLHF	TGTGCCAGCAGCCTGGGACAGGCCAATTCACCCCTCCACTTT	TRBD1	TRBJ1-6	14	TRBV5-4	many
CASSLGLAYEQYF	TGTGCCAGCAGTTTAGGACTCGCCTACGAGCAGTACTTC	-	TRBJ2-7	13	TRBV12-3/TRBV12-4	few
CATSDPTSGGANEQFF	TGTGCCACCAGTGACCCGACTAGCGGGGGGGCCAATGAGCAGTTCTTC	TRBD2	TRBJ2-1	16	TRBV24-1	many
CASRDSVNSPLHF	TGTGCCAGCAGGGACAGCGTTAATTCACCCCTCCACTTT	-	TRBJ1-6	13	TRBV27	many
CAWSVGLSPYNEQFF	TGTGCCTGGAGTGTGGGGCTCTCACCCTACAATGAGCAGTTCTTC	-	TRBJ2-1	15	TRBV30	-
CSVGGGSFSYEQYF	TGCAGCGTTGGAGGGGGGTCTTTCTCCTACGAGCAGTACTTC	-	TRBJ2-7	14	TRBV29-1	few
CASSESSLAGSTDTQYF	TGCGCCAGCAGTGAGTCGAGCCTAGCGGGAAGCACAGATACGCAGTATTTT	TRBD2	TRBJ2-3	17	TRBV10-2	-
CASRGGAYEQYF	TGTGCCAGCCGGGGGGGCGCCTACGAGCAGTACTTC	TRBD2	TRBJ2-7	12	TRBV2	many
CASSLGPKSTEAFF	TGTGCCAGCAGCTTAGGACCCAAGAGTACTGAAGCTTTCTTT	-	TRBJ1-1	14	TRBV11-2	-
CASSAPARATDTQYF	TGTGCCAGCAGTGCCCCCGCTAGAGCTACAGATACGCAGTATTTT	-	TRBJ2-3	15	TRBV2	many
CSATQGGVTEAFF	TGCAGTGCAACACAGGGTGGGGTCACTGAAGCTTTCTTT	-	TRBJ1-1	13	TRBV20-1	few
CSVGGDSGNTIYF	TGCAGCGTAGGGGGTGACTCTGGAAACACCATATATTTT	-	TRBJ1-3	13	TRBV29-1	-
CASSLGAGGRTDTQYF	TGTGCCAGCAGCTTGGGAGCGGGGGGCCGCACAGATACGCAGTATTTT	TRBD2	TRBJ2-3	16	TRBV7-2	-
CASSYSGEAFF	TGTGCCAGCAGTTACTCTGGGGAAGCTTTCTTT	-	TRBJ1-1	11	TRBV6-5	many
CASSYSSASSEAFF	TGTGCCAGCAGCTACTCTTCAGCCTCCTCTGAAGCTTTCTTT	-	TRBJ1-1	14	TRBV28	medium-sized
CAIGTEINQPQHF	TGTGCCATCGGGACGGAGATTAATCAGCCCCAGCATTTT	-	TRBJ1-5	13	TRBV10-3	-